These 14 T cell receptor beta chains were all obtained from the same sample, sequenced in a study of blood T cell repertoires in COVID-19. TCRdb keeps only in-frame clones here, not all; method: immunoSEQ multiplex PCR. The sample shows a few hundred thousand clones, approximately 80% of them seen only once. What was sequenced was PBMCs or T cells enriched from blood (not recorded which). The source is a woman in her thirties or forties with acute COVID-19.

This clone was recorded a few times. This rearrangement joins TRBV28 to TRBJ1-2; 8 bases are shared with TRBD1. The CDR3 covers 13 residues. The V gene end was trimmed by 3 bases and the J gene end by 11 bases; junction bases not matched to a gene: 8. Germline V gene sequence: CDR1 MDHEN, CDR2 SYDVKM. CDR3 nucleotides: TGTGCCAGCAGTTTGGACAGGGCAGTAGTGTACACCTTC. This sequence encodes CASSLDRAVVYTF.

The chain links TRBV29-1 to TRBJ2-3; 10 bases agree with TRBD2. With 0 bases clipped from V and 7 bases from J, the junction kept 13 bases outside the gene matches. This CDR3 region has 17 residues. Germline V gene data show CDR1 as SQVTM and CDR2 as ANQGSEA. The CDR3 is CSVEEGWGTSGANTQYF. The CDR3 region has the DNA TGCAGCGTTGAAGAGGGGTGGGGAACTAGCGGGGCAAATACGCAGTATTTT.

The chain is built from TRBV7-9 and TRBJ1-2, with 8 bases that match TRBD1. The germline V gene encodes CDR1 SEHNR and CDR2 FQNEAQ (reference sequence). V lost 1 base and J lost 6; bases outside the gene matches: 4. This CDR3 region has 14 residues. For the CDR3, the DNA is TGTGCCAGCAGCTTAGAGACAGGGGTGAATGGCTACACCTTC. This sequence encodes CASSLETGVNGYTF. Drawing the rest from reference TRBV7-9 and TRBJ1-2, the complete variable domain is DTGVSQNPRHKITKRGQNVTFRCDPISEHNRLYWYRQTLGQGPEFLTYFQNEAQLEKSRLLSDRFSAERPKGSFSTLEIQRTEQGDSAMYLCASSLETGVNGYTFGSGTRLTVV.

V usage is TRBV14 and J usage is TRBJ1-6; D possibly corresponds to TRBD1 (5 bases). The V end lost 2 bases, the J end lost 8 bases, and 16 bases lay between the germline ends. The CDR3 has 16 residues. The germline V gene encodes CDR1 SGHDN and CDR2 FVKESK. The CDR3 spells CASSQQSWWGDSPLHF. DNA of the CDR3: TGTGCCAGCAGCCAACAATCTTGGTGGGGGGATTCACCCCTCCACTTT.

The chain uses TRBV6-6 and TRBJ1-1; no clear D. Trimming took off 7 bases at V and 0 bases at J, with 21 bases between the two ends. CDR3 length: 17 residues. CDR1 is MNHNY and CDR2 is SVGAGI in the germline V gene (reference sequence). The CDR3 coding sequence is TGTGCCAGCACTCGAGTCGCGGCCTTTCCTATGAACACTGAAGCTTTCTTT. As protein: CASTRVAAFPMNTEAFF.

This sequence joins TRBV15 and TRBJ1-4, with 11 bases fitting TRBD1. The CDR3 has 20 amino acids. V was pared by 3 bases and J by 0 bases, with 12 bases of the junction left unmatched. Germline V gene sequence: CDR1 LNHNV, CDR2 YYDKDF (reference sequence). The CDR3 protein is CATSSDEGQGVAATNEKLFF. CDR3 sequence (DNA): TGTGCCACCAGCAGCGACGAGGGACAGGGGGTGGCTGCAACTAATGAAAAACTGTTTTTT. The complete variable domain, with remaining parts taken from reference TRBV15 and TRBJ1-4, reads DAMVIQNPRYQVTQFGKPVTLSCSQTLNHNVMYWYQQKSSQAPKLLFHYYDKDFNNEADTPDNFQSRRPNTSFCFLDIRSPGLGDTAMYLCATSSDEGQGVAATNEKLFFGSGTQLSVL.

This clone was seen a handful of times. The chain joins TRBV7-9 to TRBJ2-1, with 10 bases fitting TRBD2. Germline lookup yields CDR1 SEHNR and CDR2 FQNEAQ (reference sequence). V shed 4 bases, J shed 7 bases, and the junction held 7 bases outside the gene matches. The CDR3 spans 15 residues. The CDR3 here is CASSSPSGSMNEQFF. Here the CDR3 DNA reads TGTGCCAGCAGCTCTCCTAGCGGGAGTATGAATGAGCAGTTCTTC.

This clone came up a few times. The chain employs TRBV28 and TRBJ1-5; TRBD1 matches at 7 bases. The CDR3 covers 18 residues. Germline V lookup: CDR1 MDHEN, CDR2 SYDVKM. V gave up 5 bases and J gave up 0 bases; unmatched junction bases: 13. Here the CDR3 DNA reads TGTGCCAGCAGTCCAGGGGGAAAGGAGGGACGTAGCAATCAGCCCCAGCATTTT. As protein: CASSPGGKEGRSNQPQHF. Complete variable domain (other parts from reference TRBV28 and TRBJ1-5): DVKVTQSSRYLVKRTGEKVFLECVQDMDHENMFWYRQDPGLGLRLIYFSYDVKMKEKGDIPEGYSVSREKKERFSLILESASTNQTSMYLCASSPGGKEGRSNQPQHFGDGTRLSIL.

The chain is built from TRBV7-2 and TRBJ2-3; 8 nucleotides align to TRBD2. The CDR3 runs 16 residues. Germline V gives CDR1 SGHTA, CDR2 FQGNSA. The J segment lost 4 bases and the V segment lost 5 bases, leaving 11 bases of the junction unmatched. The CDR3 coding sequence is TGTGCCAGCAGCGGCTCGGAGCGGGGGTCGTCAGATACGCAGTATTTT. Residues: CASSGSERGSSDTQYF.

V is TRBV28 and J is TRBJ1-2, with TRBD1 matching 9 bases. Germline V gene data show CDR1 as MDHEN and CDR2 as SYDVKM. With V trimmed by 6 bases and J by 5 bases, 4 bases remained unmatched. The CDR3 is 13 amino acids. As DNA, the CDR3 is TGTGCCAGCAGGACGGGACAGGGATATGGCTACACCTTC. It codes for CASRTGQGYGYTF.

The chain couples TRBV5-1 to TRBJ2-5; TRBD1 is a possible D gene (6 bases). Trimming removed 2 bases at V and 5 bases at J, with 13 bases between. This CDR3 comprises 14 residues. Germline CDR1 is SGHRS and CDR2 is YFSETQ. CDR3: CASSFQGQGETQYF. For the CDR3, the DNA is TGCGCCAGCAGCTTCCAGGGGCAGGGGGAGACCCAGTACTTC.

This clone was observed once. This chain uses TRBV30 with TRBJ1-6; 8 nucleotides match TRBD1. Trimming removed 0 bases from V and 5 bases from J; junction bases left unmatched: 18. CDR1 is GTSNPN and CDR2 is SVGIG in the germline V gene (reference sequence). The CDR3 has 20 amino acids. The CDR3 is CAWSVRRNYPGTGDNSPLHF. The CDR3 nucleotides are TGTGCCTGGAGTGTACGACGGAATTACCCCGGGACAGGCGATAATTCACCCCTCCACTTT.

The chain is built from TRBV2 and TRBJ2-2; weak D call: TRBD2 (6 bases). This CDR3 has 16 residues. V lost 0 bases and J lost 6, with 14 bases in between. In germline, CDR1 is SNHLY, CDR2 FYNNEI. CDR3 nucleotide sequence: TGTGCCAGCAGTGAAGCCCATACTAGCCTACCCGGGGAGCTGTTTTTT. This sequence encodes CASSEAHTSLPGELFF.

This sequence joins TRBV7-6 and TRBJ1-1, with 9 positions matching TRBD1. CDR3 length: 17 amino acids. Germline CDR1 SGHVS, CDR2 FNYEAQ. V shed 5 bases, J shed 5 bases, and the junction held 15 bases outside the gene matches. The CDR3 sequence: CASSKVPGQGIKTEAFF. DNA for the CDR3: TGTGCCAGCAGCAAAGTCCCGGGACAGGGTATAAAGACTGAAGCTTTCTTT.